This T cell receptor beta chain is from a study of blood T cells in healthy people across ages. This clonotype has a handful of counts. With a J-beta primer mix and a sample-barcoded 5' primer, a second PCR ran about 7 to 12 cycles. CDR3-containing paired-end reads numbered at least 2.5 million in each sample. TCRdb itself ran the 5' RACE reads through MiXCR, one entry per CDR3 protein. The sample carries 550,000 to 650,000 distinct CDR3 sequences, roughly a quarter recorded once. The V gene's germline CDR1 is SEHNR and CDR2 FQNEAQ (reference sequence). Trimming removed 2 bases from V and 4 bases from J, with 8 bases in between. CDR3 length: 14 residues. These data are also associated with another study on T cells of mothers and their children.

This TCR came from a boy between 2 and 15 years old in good health. Sequencing was done on a sample of blood. This chain joins TRBV7-9 and TRBJ2-2, with D perhaps matching TRBD1 (5 bases). The CDR3 region has the DNA TGTGCCAGCAGCTTACCAGGGTTCACCGGGGAGCTGTTTTTT. It codes for CASSLPGFTGELFF.